Each of the 3 T cell receptor beta chains below was sequenced from the same sample in a study of shared clonotypes between healthy human individuals. The data were produced by immunoSEQ multiplex PCR, yet TCRdb's version contains in-frame clones alone and is incomplete. Among some 2 million clones listed, 95% were seen once. The material sequenced was naive CD4+ T cells sorted from blood. As for subset: CD45RA+ positively selected. These receptors originate from a young man in good health.

J is TRBJ2-4 and V is TRBV7-9, with 7 bases that match TRBD2. Germline loops: CDR1 SEHNR, CDR2 FQNEAQ (reference sequence). Trimming removed 1 base from V and 5 bases from J; junction bases left unmatched: 11. This CDR3 contains 17 residues. The chain's CDR3 is CASSLVVLAVFENIQYF. The CDR3 bases are TGTGCCAGCAGCTTAGTTGTCCTAGCGGTTTTCGAAAACATTCAGTACTTC.

This rearrangement joins TRBV30 to TRBJ2-7; no reliable D call. Deletions cut 4 bases from V and 0 bases from J, with 10 bases between. Germline values: CDR1 GTSNPN, CDR2 SVGIG (reference sequence). The CDR3 consists of 13 residues. CDR3 bases: TGTGCCTGGACAGAGACCCCCTCCTACGAGCAGTACTTC. It codes for CAWTETPSYEQYF.

This chain joins TRBV30 and TRBJ2-2; weak D call: TRBD1 (5 bases). CDR1 and CDR2 from the germline V gene are GTSNPN and SVGIG (reference sequence). This CDR3 is built from 16 residues. Trimming cost V 2 bases and J 6 bases, with 19 bases left between them. The CDR3, as DNA: TGTGCCTGGAGTCAAGGTCTAGGGGTTTCTGCCGGGGAGCTGTTTTTT. Residues: CAWSQGLGVSAGELFF.